This entry lists 10 T cell receptor beta chains sequenced from one sample in a study of cytomegalovirus exposure and HLA in healthy donors. Primers: 60 Vbeta forward and 13 Jbeta reverse. Sequencing used immunoSEQ multiplex PCR; TCRdb keeps in-frame clones, though not all of them. The data hold about 51,000 clones, with 65% to 85% observed a single time. Sequencing was performed on PBMCs. All receptors come from a boy aged 5-17 years in good health and CMV-seropositive.

CDR3 sequence: CASSLSVRGEEKLFF. CDR3 DNA sequence: TGTGCCAGCAGCTTGTCCGTCAGGGGCGAGGAAAAACTGTTTTTT. The V gene is TRBV5-5, the J gene TRBJ1-4; perhaps TRBD1 as D (6 bases). Trimming removed 1 base from V and 8 bases from J, with 15 bases in between. The CDR3 runs 15 residues. Germline V gene sequence: CDR1 SGHKS, CDR2 YYEKEE (reference sequence). Full variable domain (outside the CDR3, taken from reference TRBV5-5 and TRBJ1-4): DAGVTQSPTHLIKTRGQQVTLRCSPISGHKSVSWYQQVLGQGPQFIFQYYEKEERGRGNFPDRFSARQFPNYSSELNVNALLLGDSALYLCASSLSVRGEEKLFFGSGTQLSVL.

V usage is TRBV9 and J usage is TRBJ2-1; 8 nucleotides agree with TRBD2. Germline CDR1 and CDR2: SGDLS and YYNGEE. This CDR3 spans 14 amino acids. Trimming cost V 0 bases and J 6 bases; bases outside gene matches: 2. This CDR3 reads CASSVAGGRNEQFF. Here the CDR3 DNA reads TGTGCCAGCAGCGTAGCGGGGGGGCGCAATGAGCAGTTCTTC.

The V and J genes are TRBV28 and TRBJ2-7; D might be TRBD1 (5 bases). Per the germline V gene, CDR1 is MDHEN and CDR2 is SYDVKM. Trimming shortened V by 6 bases and J by 2 bases, and 11 bases separated the two germline ends. The CDR3 contains 13 residues. The CDR3 here is CASRPGKAYEQYF. The CDR3 nucleotides are TGTGCCAGCAGGCCAGGGAAGGCCTACGAGCAGTACTTC.

The chain joins TRBV19 to TRBJ1-4; 8 bases match TRBD1. V was clipped by 9 bases and J by 6 bases; unmatched bases: 9. This CDR3 comprises 14 residues. The germline gives CDR1 LNHDA, CDR2 SQIVND (reference sequence). This CDR3 reads CASSDRGGYEKLFF. The CDR3 DNA is TGTGCCAGCAGCGACAGGGGTGGGTATGAAAAACTGTTTTTT.

The chain uses TRBV5-1 and TRBJ2-6, with 8 positions matching TRBD2. The germline V gene has CDR1 SGHRS and CDR2 YFSETQ. Germline trimming cut 9 bases from V and 4 bases from J; bases unmatched to any gene: 6. The CDR3 contains 14 residues. The CDR3 region is CATREGTGANVLTF. DNA of the CDR3: TGCGCCACCCGGGAGGGAACCGGGGCCAACGTCCTGACTTTC.

This rearrangement joins TRBV11-2 to TRBJ2-2; TRBD1 aligns across 8 bases. The V gene end was trimmed by 6 bases and the J gene end by 6 bases; junction bases not matched to a gene: 15. There are 17 residues in the CDR3. Germline-derived CDR1 and CDR2 are SGHAT and FQNNGV. DNA of the CDR3: TGTGCCAGCAGGGAAACGACAGGGGTTTTGAGAGCCGGGGAGCTGTTTTTT. As protein: CASRETTGVLRAGELFF.

This clone came up a few times. The rearrangement joins TRBV6-1 to TRBJ2-5, with D maybe TRBD1 (5 bases). The length of the CDR3 is 15 residues. The germline gives CDR1 MNHNS, CDR2 SASEGT. The V end was cut by 7 bases, the J end by 1 base, with 16 bases between. CDR3: CASTSLGRIQETQYF. In DNA, the CDR3 is TGTGCCAGCACCTCCTTGGGGCGCATCCAAGAGACCCAGTACTTC.

The rearrangement uses TRBV7-9 and TRBJ2-5, with D possibly being TRBD1 (5 bases). The V end lost 3 bases, the J end lost 2 bases, and 7 bases lay between the germline ends. There are 13 residues in the CDR3. CDR1 and CDR2 from the germline V gene are SEHNR and FQNEAQ (reference sequence). CDR3 bases: TGTGCCAGCAGCTTGACAGTACAAGAGACCCAGTACTTC. Encoded protein: CASSLTVQETQYF.

The chain carries TRBV6-5 and TRBJ2-5; tentatively, D is TRBD2 (7 bases). Germline V gives CDR1 MNHEY, CDR2 SVGAGI. Trimming shortened V by 6 bases and J by 5 bases, and 10 bases separated the two germline ends. This CDR3 is 12 amino acids long. The CDR3, as DNA: TGTGCCAGCAGCAGGGGAGGGGAGACCCAGTACTTC. Translation gives CASSRGGETQYF.

The rearrangement uses TRBV18 and TRBJ1-1; maybe TRBD1 (5 bases). CDR1 KGHSH and CDR2 LQKENI come from the germline V gene. Trimming shortened V by 6 bases and J by 7 bases, and 15 bases separated the two germline ends. This CDR3 spans 13 amino acids. The CDR3 reads CASSDSRSDEAFF. The CDR3 bases are TGTGCCAGCTCCGACAGTCGGTCAGATGAAGCTTTCTTT.